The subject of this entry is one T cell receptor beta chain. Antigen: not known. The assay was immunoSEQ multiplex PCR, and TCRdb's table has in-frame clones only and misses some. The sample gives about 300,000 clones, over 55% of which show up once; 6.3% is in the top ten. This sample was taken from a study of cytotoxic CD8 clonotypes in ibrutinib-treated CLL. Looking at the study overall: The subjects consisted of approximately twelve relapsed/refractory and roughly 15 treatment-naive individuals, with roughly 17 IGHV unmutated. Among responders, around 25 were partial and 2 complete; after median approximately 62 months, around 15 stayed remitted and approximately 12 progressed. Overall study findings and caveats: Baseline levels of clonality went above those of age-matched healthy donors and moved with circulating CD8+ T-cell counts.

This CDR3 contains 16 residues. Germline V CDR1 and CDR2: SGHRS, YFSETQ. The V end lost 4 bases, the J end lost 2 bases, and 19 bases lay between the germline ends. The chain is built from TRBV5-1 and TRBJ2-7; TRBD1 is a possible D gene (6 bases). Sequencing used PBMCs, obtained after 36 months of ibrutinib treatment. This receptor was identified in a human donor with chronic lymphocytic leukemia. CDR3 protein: CASSVFPTGHTYEQYF. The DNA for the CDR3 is TGCGCCAGCAGCGTATTCCCGACGGGACACACCTACGAGCAGTACTTC.